The rows below give T cell receptor beta chains drawn from one sample of a study of blood T cell repertoires in COVID-19. Method: immunoSEQ multiplex PCR; TCRdb's copy keeps in-frame clones and lacks some. The sample yields around 85,000 clones, around 88% seen once. The sequencing input was PBMCs or T cells enriched from blood (not recorded which). The receptors derive from a woman between 50 and 59 years old with acute COVID-19. The CDR3 runs from the conserved cysteine through the conserved F or W. The D gene is left open where the match is weak. Not all rows give a size; the values are once, few, many and, for expanded clones, a class.

size	D	V	length	J	DNA	CDR3
NA	TRBD2	TRBV5-8	17	TRBJ2-1	TGTGCCAGCAGCTTTTTGGGGACTAGCGGGAGGGCCAATGAGCAGTTCTTC	CASSFLGTSGRANEQFF
NA	NA	TRBV7-3	14	TRBJ2-3	TGTGCCAGCAGCAAGAGCGGAGGCACAGATACGCAGTATTTT	CASSKSGGTDTQYF
once	TRBD1	TRBV30	13	TRBJ1-5	TGTGCCTGGAGCCAGACAGGGGATCAGCCCCAGCATTTT	CAWSQTGDQPQHF
NA	NA	TRBV7-2	17	TRBJ1-6	TGTGCCAGCAGCTGGCTGGACGGGGAAGCGCGTATTTCACCCCTCCACTTT	CASSWLDGEARISPLHF
few	TRBD1	TRBV5-1	14	TRBJ1-6	TGCGCCAGCAGCTTAGACAGGGGGCAGACACCCCTCCACTTT	CASSLDRGQTPLHF
once	TRBD2	TRBV2	15	TRBJ2-1	TGTGCCAGCAGTGAAGGTCTAGCGGAATACAATGAGCAGTTCTTC	CASSEGLAEYNEQFF
NA	TRBD1	TRBV7-6	15	TRBJ1-2	TGTGCCAGCAGCCTACCGGGGCAGGGGGATGATGGCTACACCTTC	CASSLPGQGDDGYTF
NA	TRBD2	TRBV5-8	15	TRBJ2-7	TGTGCCAGCAGCAACCCACTAGCGGGAGTCAACGAGCAGTACTTC	CASSNPLAGVNEQYF
NA	NA	TRBV19	16	TRBJ1-4	TGTGCCAGTAGTATCGGGATAGTTGCAACTAATGAAAAACTGTTTTTT	CASSIGIVATNEKLFF
NA	NA	TRBV21-1	21	TRBJ2-6	TGTGCCAGCAGCAAAGCGCTTTTTGGAGGGGCTAGCGGGATAGGGGCCAACGTCCTGACTTTC	CASSKALFGGASGIGANVLTF
few	TRBD1	TRBV5-6	16	TRBJ1-5	TGTGCCAGCAGCTTGGGAGGGGGCTCTATCAATCAGCCCCAGCATTTT	CASSLGGGSINQPQHF
NA	NA	TRBV30	15	TRBJ1-6	TGTGCCTGGAGTACCAGACAGTCCTATAATTCACCCCTCCACTTT	CAWSTRQSYNSPLHF
NA	TRBD1	TRBV18	16	TRBJ1-2	TGTGCCAGCTCACAAGCCGGGACAGGGACTAACTATGGCTACACCTTC	CASSQAGTGTNYGYTF
NA	NA	TRBV28	16	TRBJ2-7	TGTGCCAGCAGTTTAAATCGAGGGCCAGGACCCTACGAGCAGTACTTC	CASSLNRGPGPYEQYF
NA	NA	TRBV10-2	13	TRBJ1-5	TGCGCCAGCAGTGAGGGGGGGGATCAGCCCCAGCATTTT	CASSEGGDQPQHF
few	NA	TRBV3-1/TRBV3-2	13	TRBJ2-1	TGTGCCAGCAGCCAAGGAACACCCAATGAGCAGTTCTTC	CASSQGTPNEQFF
NA	NA	TRBV6-5	13	TRBJ1-4	TGTGCCAGCATGAAGGACAGAGATGAAAAACTGTTTTTT	CASMKDRDEKLFF
NA	NA	TRBV11-2	14	TRBJ1-4	TGTGCCAGCAGCCCAGGGGTATCTAATGAAAAACTGTTTTTT	CASSPGVSNEKLFF
NA	NA	TRBV5-4	14	TRBJ2-1	TGTGCCAGCAGCTTGAGGCAGGTTAGCAATGAGCAGTTCTTC	CASSLRQVSNEQFF
NA	TRBD1	TRBV18	13	TRBJ2-5	TGTGCCAGCTCACCCAGGGGGCGAGAGACCCAGTACTTC	CASSPRGRETQYF
few	NA	TRBV7-2	13	TRBJ1-1	TGTGCCAGCAGCTTAGGCGCCGGGGTTGAAGCTTTCTTT	CASSLGAGVEAFF
NA	NA	TRBV28	11	TRBJ2-5	TGTGCCAGCAGTATCAGAGAGACCCAGTACTTC	CASSIRETQYF
NA	TRBD1	TRBV9	13	TRBJ1-2	TGTGCCAGCAGCGCCCAGGGGGCGGTTGGCTACACCTTC	CASSAQGAVGYTF
NA	NA	TRBV19	13	TRBJ1-5	TGTGCCAGTAGTACCCCTTTATATCGGCCCCAGCATTTT	CASSTPLYRPQHF
few	NA	TRBV12-3/TRBV12-4	13	TRBJ1-3	TGTGCCAGCTCGGGGTCGGCTGGAAACACCATATATTTT	CASSGSAGNTIYF
NA	NA	TRBV4-1	18	TRBJ1-3	TGCGCCAGCAGCCCCCGGGGAACAGGGTTCGTCTCTGGAAACACCATATATTTT	CASSPRGTGFVSGNTIYF